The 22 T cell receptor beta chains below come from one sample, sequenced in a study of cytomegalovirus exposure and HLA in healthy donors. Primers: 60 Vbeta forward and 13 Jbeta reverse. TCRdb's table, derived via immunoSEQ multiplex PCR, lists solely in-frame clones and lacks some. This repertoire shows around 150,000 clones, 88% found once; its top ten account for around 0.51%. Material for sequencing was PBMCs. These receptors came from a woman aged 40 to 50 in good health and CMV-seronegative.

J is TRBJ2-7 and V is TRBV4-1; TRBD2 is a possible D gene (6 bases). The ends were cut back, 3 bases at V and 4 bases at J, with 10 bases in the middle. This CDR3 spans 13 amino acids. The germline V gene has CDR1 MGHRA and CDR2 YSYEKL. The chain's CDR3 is CASSQGLIYEQYF. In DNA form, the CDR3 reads TGCGCCAGCAGCCAGGGACTTATTTACGAGCAGTACTTC.

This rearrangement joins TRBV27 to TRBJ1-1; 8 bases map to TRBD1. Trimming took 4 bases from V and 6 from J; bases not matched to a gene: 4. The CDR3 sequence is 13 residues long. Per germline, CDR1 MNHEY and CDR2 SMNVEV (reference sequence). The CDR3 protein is CASSYQGAAEAFF. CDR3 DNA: TGTGCCAGCAGTTACCAGGGGGCCGCTGAAGCTTTCTTT.

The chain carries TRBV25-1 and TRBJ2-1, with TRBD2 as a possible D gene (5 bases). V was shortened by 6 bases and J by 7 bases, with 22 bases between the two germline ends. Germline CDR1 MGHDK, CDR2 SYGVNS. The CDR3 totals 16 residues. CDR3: CASSEGVTSSANEQFF. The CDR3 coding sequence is TGTGCCAGCAGCGAGGGTGTCACCTCCAGCGCGAATGAGCAGTTCTTC.

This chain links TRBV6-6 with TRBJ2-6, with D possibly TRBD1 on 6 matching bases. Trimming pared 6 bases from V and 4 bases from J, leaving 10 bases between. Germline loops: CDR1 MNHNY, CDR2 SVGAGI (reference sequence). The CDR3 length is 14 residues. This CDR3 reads CASSRDNGANVLTF. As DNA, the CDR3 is TGTGCCAGCAGCCGGGACAACGGGGCCAACGTCCTGACTTTC.

DNA of the CDR3: TGTGCCAGCAGTTACTCCGGAGCGGGTTCTACCTACGAGCAGTACTTC. Its translation: CASSYSGAGSTYEQYF. This chain connects TRBV6-5 to TRBJ2-7; D may be TRBD2 (6 bases). CDR1 is MNHEY, CDR2 SVGAGI, per germline. The CDR3 runs to 16 residues. The V end was cut by 0 bases, the J end by 2 bases, with 14 bases between.

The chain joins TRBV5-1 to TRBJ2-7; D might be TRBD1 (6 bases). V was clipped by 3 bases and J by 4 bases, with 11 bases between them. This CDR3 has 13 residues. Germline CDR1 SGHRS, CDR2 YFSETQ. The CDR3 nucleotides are TGCGCCAGCAGCTCCGGACAGTCATACGAGCAGTACTTC. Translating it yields CASSSGQSYEQYF.

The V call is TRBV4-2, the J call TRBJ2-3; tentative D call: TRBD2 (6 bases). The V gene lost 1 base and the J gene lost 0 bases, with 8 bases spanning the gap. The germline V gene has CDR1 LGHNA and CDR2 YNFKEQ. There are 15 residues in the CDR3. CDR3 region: CASSQVGGSTDTQYF. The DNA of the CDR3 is TGTGCCAGCAGCCAAGTGGGGGGAAGCACAGATACGCAGTATTTT.

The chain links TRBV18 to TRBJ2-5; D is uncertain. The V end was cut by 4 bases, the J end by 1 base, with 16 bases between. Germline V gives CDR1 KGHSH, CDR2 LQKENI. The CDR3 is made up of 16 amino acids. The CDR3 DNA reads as TGTGCCAGCTCACGGTTAGCAGAGCTGCTCCAAGAGACCCAGTACTTC. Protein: CASSRLAELLQETQYF.

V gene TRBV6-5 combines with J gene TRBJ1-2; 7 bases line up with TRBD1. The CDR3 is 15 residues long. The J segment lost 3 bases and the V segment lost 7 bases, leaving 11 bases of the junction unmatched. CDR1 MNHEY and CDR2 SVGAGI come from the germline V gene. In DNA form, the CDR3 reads TGTGCCAGCACTTGGGACAGCCCCAGGGACTATGGCTACACCTTC. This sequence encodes CASTWDSPRDYGYTF.

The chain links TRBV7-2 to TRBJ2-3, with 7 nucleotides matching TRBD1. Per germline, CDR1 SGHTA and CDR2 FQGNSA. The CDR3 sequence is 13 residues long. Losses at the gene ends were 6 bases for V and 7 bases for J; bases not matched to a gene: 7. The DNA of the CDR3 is TGTGCCAGCAGTCCAACAGGGGAAAATACGCAGTATTTT. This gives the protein CASSPTGENTQYF.

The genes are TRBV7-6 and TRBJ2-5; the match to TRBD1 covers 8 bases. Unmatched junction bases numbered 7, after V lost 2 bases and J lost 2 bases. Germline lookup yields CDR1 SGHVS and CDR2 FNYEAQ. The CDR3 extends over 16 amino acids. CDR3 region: CASSLFRGTGQETQYF. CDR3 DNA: TGTGCCAGCAGCTTATTTCGTGGGACAGGACAAGAGACCCAGTACTTC.

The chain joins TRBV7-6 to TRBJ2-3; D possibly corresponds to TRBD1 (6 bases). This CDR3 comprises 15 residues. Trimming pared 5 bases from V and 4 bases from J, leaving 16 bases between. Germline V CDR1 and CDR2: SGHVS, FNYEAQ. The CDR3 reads CASSIGQQIADTQYF. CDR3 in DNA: TGTGCCAGCAGCATAGGACAGCAGATTGCAGATACGCAGTATTTT.

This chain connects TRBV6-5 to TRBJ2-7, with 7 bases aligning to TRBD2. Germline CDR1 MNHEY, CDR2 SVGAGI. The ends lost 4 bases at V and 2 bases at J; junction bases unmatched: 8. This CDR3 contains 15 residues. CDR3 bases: TGTGCCAGCAGTTTGGTGGCGGGAGACGCCTACGAGCAGTACTTC. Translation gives CASSLVAGDAYEQYF.

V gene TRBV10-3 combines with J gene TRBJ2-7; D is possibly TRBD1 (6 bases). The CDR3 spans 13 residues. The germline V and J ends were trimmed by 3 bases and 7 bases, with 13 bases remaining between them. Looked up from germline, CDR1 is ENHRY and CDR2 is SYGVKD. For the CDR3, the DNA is TGTGCCATCAGTGACCCCGGGACAAGAGAGCAGTACTTC. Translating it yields CAISDPGTREQYF.

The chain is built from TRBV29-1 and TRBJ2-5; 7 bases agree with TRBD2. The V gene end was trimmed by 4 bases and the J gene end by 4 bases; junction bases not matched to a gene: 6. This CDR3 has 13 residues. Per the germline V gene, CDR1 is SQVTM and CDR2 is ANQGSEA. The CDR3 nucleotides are TGCAGCGTTGCGGCGGGAGCGGGAGAGACCCAGTACTTC. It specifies CSVAAGAGETQYF.

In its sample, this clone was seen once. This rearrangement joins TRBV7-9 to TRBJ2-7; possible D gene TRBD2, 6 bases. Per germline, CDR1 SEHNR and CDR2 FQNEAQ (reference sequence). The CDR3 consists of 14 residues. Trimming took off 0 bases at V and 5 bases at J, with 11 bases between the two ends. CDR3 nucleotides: TGTGCCAGCAGCTTAGCGAGGCGGGAAAACGAGCAGTACTTC. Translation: CASSLARRENEQYF.

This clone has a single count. CDR3 loop: CASSLDFVTDTQYF. The CDR3 nucleotides are TGTGCCAGCAGCTTAGACTTTGTCACAGATACGCAGTATTTT. The V call is TRBV7-2, the J call TRBJ2-3; D remains unclear. Trimming pared 1 base from V and 2 bases from J, leaving 7 bases between. The CDR3 is 14 residues long. The germline gives CDR1 SGHTA, CDR2 FQGNSA.

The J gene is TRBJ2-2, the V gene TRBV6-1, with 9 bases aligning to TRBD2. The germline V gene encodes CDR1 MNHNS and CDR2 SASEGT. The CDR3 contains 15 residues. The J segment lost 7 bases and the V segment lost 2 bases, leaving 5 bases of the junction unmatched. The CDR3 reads CASSEPGLALGELFF. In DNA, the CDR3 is TGTGCCAGCAGTGAACCGGGACTAGCTCTCGGGGAGCTGTTTTTT.

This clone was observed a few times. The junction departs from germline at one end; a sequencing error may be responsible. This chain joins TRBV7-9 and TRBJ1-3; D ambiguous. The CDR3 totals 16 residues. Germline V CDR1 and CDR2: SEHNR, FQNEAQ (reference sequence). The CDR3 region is CSSSLVTRNRGNTIYF. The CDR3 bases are TGTTCCAGCAGCTTAGTTACACGGAACAGAGGAAACACCATATATTTT. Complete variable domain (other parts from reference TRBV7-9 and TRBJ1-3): DTGVSQNPRHKITKRGQNVTFRCDPISEHNRLYWYRQTLGQGPEFLTYFQNEAQLEKSRLLSDRFSAERPKGSFSTLEIQRTEQGDSAMYLCSSSLVTRNRGNTIYFGEGSWLTVV.

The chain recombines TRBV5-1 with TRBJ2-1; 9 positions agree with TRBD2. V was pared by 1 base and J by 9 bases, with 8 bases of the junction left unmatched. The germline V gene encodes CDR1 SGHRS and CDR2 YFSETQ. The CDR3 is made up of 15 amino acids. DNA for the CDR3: TGCGCCAGCAGCTTGATGGCGGGAGGGGAGGGTGAGCAGTTCTTC. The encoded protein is CASSLMAGGEGEQFF.

CDR3 loop: CASSRVGLDSNEQFF. In nucleotides, the CDR3 is TGCGCCAGCAGCCGAGTCGGACTAGATAGCAATGAGCAGTTCTTC. The chain links TRBV5-1 to TRBJ2-1, with 7 bases lining up with TRBD2. V lost 4 bases, J lost 6 bases, and 10 bases stayed unmatched. The CDR3 has 15 amino acids. Per germline, CDR1 SGHRS and CDR2 YFSETQ.

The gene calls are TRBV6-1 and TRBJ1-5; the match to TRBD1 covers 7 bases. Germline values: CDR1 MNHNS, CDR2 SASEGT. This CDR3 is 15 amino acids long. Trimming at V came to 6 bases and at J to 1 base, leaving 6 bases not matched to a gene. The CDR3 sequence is CASRRDRASNQPQHF. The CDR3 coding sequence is TGTGCCAGCAGGAGAGACAGGGCGAGCAATCAGCCCCAGCATTTT.